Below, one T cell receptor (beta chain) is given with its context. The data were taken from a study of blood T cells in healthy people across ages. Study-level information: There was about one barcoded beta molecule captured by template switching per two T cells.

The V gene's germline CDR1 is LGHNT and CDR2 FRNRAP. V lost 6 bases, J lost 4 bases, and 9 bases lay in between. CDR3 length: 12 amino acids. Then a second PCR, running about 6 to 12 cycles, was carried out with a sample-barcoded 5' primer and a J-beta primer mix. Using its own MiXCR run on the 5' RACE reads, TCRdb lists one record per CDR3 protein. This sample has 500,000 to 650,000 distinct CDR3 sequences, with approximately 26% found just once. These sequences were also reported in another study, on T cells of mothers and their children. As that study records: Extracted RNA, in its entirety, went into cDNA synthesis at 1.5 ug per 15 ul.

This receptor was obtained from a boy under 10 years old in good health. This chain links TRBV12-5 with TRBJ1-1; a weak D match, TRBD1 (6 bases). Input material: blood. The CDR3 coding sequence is TGTGCTAGTGGCCCGGACAGCACTGAAGCTTTCTTT. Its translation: CASGPDSTEAFF. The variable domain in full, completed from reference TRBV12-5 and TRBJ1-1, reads DARVTQTPRHKVTEMGQEVTMRCQPILGHNTVFWYRQTMMQGLELLAYFRNRAPLDDSGMPKDRFSAEMPDATLATLKIQPSEPRDSAVYFCASGPDSTEAFFGQGTRLTVV.